This passage covers 6 T cell receptor beta chains from one sample sequenced in a study of OX40 agonist ivuxolimab in advanced cancers. The data were produced by immunoSEQ multiplex PCR, yet TCRdb's version contains in-frame clones alone and is incomplete. The table includes roughly 70,000 clones, just over 85% detected once. The sample here was CD4+ or CD8+ T cells sorted from blood, taken in a trial of the OX40 agonist ivuxolimab. All receptors derive from an adult with an advanced solid tumor such as melanoma, head and neck, liver or kidney cancer.

The V call is TRBV4-2, the J call TRBJ2-7; a weak D match, TRBD1 (6 bases). V was shortened by 0 bases and J by 4 bases, with 16 bases between the two germline ends. Germline values: CDR1 LGHNA, CDR2 YNFKEQ. This CDR3 is 16 amino acids long. The CDR3 loop reads CASSQESRQGFYEQYF. DNA of the CDR3: TGTGCCAGCAGCCAAGAATCGAGGCAGGGGTTTTACGAGCAGTACTTC.

V usage is TRBV7-2 and J usage is TRBJ2-5; 13 bases are shared with TRBD2. Germline V gene sequence: CDR1 SGHTA, CDR2 FQGNSA. The CDR3 totals 16 residues. The junction had 3 bases not matched to a gene; V was cut back by 4 bases and J by 1 base. The CDR3 is CASSWTSGGLQETQYF. CDR3 nucleotide sequence: TGTGCCAGCAGCTGGACTAGCGGGGGCCTCCAAGAGACCCAGTACTTC.

This chain joins TRBV7-2 and TRBJ2-3, with 8 bases matching TRBD2. Germline assignment: CDR1 SGHTA and CDR2 FQGNSA. This CDR3 has 15 amino acids. Trimming cost V 5 bases and J 5 bases; bases outside gene matches: 9. This CDR3 reads CASSQQAGVGDTQYF. The CDR3 DNA sequence: TGTGCCAGCAGCCAACAAGCGGGGGTTGGAGATACGCAGTATTTT.

V usage is TRBV10-2 and J usage is TRBJ2-3; the D gene is possibly TRBD2 (5 bases). V was trimmed by 5 bases and J by 2 bases, leaving 8 bases between them. Germline lookup yields CDR1 WSHSY and CDR2 SAAADI. This CDR3 contains 13 residues. CDR3 sequence reads: CASSSGVTDTQYF. The CDR3 nucleotides read TGCGCCAGCAGTTCCGGGGTCACAGATACGCAGTATTTT.

The rearrangement uses TRBV5-4 and TRBJ2-2; 8 nucleotides agree with TRBD1. After removal of 3 bases from V and 6 bases from J, the junction contained 13 bases not matched to a gene. The V gene's germline CDR1 is SGHNT and CDR2 YYREEE (reference sequence). The CDR3 sequence is 17 residues long. The CDR3 here is CASSSSRDRIAPGELFF. The CDR3 DNA follows: TGTGCCAGCAGCTCGTCCCGGGACAGGATCGCCCCCGGGGAGCTGTTTTTT.

This clone has a single count. This sequence joins TRBV11-2 and TRBJ2-3; D is possibly TRBD1 or TRBD2 (5 bases each). The CDR3 is 15 residues long. V was trimmed by 1 base and J by 2 bases, leaving 10 bases between them. Germline CDR1 is SGHAT and CDR2 is FQNNGV. CDR3 DNA sequence: TGTGCCAGCAGCTTAGGAGGGGCGTACACAGATACGCAGTATTTT. The encoded protein is CASSLGGAYTDTQYF.